What follows is one T cell receptor (beta chain) and its context. This clone was seen just once. The specificity of this receptor is unknown. No per-base quality is available; no much larger clone lies one base away. In the prospective study, participants were roughly 18 to 95 years old, resided in about two dozen geographic areas of the United States, and were enrolled through a virtual design. In the prospective study, participants were assigned to cohorts based on the clinical history participants reported in a screening survey and a study questionnaire. In the prospective study, mobile phlebotomists collected whole blood, serum and a nasopharyngeal or oropharyngeal swab from each participant. Over an approximately 2-month period, participants in the prospective study had the option of providing additional blood draws and questionnaires. Before DNA extraction, prospective study blood samples were shipped either frozen or at room temperature.

TCRbeta CDR3 regions were amplified from genomic DNA by means of the immunoSEQ Assay, a bias-controlled multiplex PCR. In the original analysis: Nucleated cell counts per sample were estimated from amplification of reference gene primers within the assay. To quantify the absolute abundance of each unique TCRbeta CDR3 rearrangement, sequence reads were collapsed and filtered. Productive Simpson clonality was computed per sample as the square root of Simpson's diversity index over productive rearrangements. As stored in TCRdb, this immuneACCESS dataset retains in-frame rearrangements with V and J assigned. A fraction of the clones does not appear; measured against another copy, unresolved V genes explain less than half of the discrepancy, and the remainder lacks a known reason. V, J and clone size are taken as reported in that table, and D and trimming were inferred from the DNA itself. Counted in this sample were approximately 180,000 clones; about 91% of them appeared once. Under 2.5% of the sample is held by the ten biggest clonotypes.

The CDR3 holds 15 amino acids from the cysteine to the phenylalanine. Only the CDR3 region is kept as DNA, spanning 45 bases read in frame from base 1. V loses 4 bases at its end and J loses 2 bases; junction bases beyond the gene matches: 5. The germline V gene specifies SGHRS as CDR1 and YFSETQ as CDR2. This specimen belongs to a study of blood T cell repertoires in COVID-19 (dated by TCRdb to 2020 to 2022). With regard to the full study: The collaborator samples originated in the United States, Italy and Spain and spanned the acute and convalescent phases of COVID-19. The dataset comprised deeply sampled blood TCRbeta repertoires from subjects exposed to, actively infected with, or recovered from COVID-19. The material from the prospective study consisted of cDNA or gDNA derived from T cells, B-cell-depleted T cells, or PBMCs. Sample metadata almost always included a de-identified subject ID, COVID-19 status, age in years and sex. The repertoires were released in a freely available public database meant as a resource for research on the immune response to SARS-CoV-2. The samples were drawn from two sources: the first 160 participants of the ongoing ImmuneRACE study, and 1,254 subjects contributed by 6 global collaborators. Where available, HLA class I and class II types were taken from metadata supplied by the sample provider and were not determined by assay-based typing.

Here is what the overall study found, with its caveats: How much clinical and demographic metadata was included differed by source and by participant, and the metadata was provided uncurated.

The chain uses TRBV5-1 and TRBJ2-7; the central 11 bases match TRBD2. This TCR was sampled from a woman aged 40 to 55 with acute COVID-19. The sample consisted of PBMCs or T cells enriched from blood (not recorded which). The sequenced DNA is TGCGCCAGCAGCCTAGCGGGGGGTTCTACCTACGAGCAGTACTTC. It translates to CASSLAGGSTYEQYF.